A single sample gave rise to the 5 T cell receptor beta chains below, sequenced in a study of blood T cell repertoires in COVID-19. The data were produced by immunoSEQ multiplex PCR, yet TCRdb's version contains in-frame clones alone and is incomplete. The top ten hold about 0.26% of the sample, which has around 700,000 clones, 75% to 90% seen once. The sample consisted of peripheral blood. The receptors were sampled from a woman aged 18-35 years with acute or convalescent COVID-19.

The V gene is TRBV13, the J gene TRBJ2-7; 7 nucleotides agree with TRBD1. Trimming took 1 base from V and 2 from J; bases not matched to a gene: 5. Germline V CDR1 and CDR2: PRHDT, FYEKMQ (reference sequence). The CDR3 is 15 residues long. The CDR3 DNA is TGTGCCAGCAGCTTAGCACAGGGGAACACCTACGAGCAGTACTTC. Protein sequence: CASSLAQGNTYEQYF.

The gene calls are TRBV6-5 and TRBJ2-3; D is unresolved. Trimming removed 5 bases from V and 0 bases from J, with 12 bases in between. Germline CDR1 is MNHEY and CDR2 is SVGAGI. The length of the CDR3 is 15 residues. The DNA for the CDR3 is TGTGCCAGCAGTATCGCGCATCCTAGCACAGATACGCAGTATTTT. Its protein is CASSIAHPSTDTQYF.

The chain is built from TRBV12-5 and TRBJ1-1; D is perhaps TRBD1 (5 bases). The germline CDR1 and CDR2 sequences are LGHNT and FRNRAP. V was shortened by 2 bases and J by 1 base, with 20 bases between the two germline ends. The CDR3 contains 18 residues. The CDR3, as DNA: TGTGCTAGTGGTTTGAAACGTATCCTGGGGGGAGCGAACACTGAAGCTTTCTTT. This encodes CASGLKRILGGANTEAFF.

The chain combines TRBV6-5 with TRBJ2-5; tentative D call: TRBD1 (5 bases). CDR3 size: 12 residues. The V end was cut by 2 bases, the J end by 4 bases, with 5 bases between. Per germline, CDR1 MNHEY and CDR2 SVGAGI. CDR3 coding DNA: TGTGCCAGCAGTTACAGGGGAGAGACCCAGTACTTC. Translated: CASSYRGETQYF.

The V gene is TRBV7-3, the J gene TRBJ1-1; 11 bases are a match to TRBD1. V gave up 5 bases and J gave up 11 bases; unmatched junction bases: 10. The germline V gene encodes CDR1 SGHTA and CDR2 FQGTGA. The CDR3 extends over 14 amino acids. CDR3 sequence reads: CASSPDRGRGKAFF. CDR3 nucleotides: TGTGCCAGCAGCCCGGACAGGGGGCGCGGTAAGGCTTTCTTT.